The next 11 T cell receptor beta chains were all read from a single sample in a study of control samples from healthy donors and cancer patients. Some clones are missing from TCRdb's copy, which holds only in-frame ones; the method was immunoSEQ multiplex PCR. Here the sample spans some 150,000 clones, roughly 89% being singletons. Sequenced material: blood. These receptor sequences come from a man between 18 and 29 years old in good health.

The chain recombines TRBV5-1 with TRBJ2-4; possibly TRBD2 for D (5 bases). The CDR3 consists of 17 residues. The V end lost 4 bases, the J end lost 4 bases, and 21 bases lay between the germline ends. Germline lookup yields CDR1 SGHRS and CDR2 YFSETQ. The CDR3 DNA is TGCGCCAGCAGCCCAACCGCCGGGCCCCCGGGGAAAAACATTCAGTACTTC. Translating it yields CASSPTAGPPGKNIQYF.

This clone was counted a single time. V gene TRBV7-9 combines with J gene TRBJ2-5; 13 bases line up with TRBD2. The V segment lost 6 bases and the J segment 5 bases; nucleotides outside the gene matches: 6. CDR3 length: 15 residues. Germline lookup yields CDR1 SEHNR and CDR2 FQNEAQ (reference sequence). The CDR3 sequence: CASRSGTSGAETQYF. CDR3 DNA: TGTGCCAGCAGGTCCGGGACTAGCGGGGCGGAGACCCAGTACTTC.

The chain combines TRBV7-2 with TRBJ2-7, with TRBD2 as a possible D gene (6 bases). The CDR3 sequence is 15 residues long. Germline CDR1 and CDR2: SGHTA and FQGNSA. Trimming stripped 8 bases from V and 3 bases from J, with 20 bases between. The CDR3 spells CASLPGVGSFYEQYF. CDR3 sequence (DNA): TGTGCCAGCCTCCCGGGGGTCGGGTCCTTCTACGAGCAGTACTTC.

For the CDR3, the DNA is TGTGCCAGCAGCCTACAGGGGGCGAGAGAGACCCAGTACTTC. Translated: CASSLQGARETQYF. This chain links TRBV14 with TRBJ2-5; 9 positions agree with TRBD1. From germline, CDR1 is SGHDN and CDR2 FVKESK. V shed 4 bases, J shed 4 bases, and the junction held 4 bases outside the gene matches. The CDR3 sequence is 14 residues long.

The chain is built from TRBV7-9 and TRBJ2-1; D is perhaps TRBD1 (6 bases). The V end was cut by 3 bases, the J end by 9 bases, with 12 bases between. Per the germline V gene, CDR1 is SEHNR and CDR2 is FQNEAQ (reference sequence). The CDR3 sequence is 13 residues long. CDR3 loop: CASSFDTGPEQFF. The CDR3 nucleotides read TGTGCCAGCAGCTTCGATACAGGGCCTGAGCAGTTCTTC.

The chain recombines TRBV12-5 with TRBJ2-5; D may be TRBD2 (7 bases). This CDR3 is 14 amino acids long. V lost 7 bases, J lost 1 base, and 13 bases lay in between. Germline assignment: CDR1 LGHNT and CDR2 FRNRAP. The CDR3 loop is CASASGGLQETQYF. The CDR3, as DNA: TGTGCTAGTGCATCGGGGGGCCTCCAAGAGACCCAGTACTTC. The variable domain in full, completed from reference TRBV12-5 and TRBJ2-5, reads DARVTQTPRHKVTEMGQEVTMRCQPILGHNTVFWYRQTMMQGLELLAYFRNRAPLDDSGMPKDRFSAEMPDATLATLKIQPSEPRDSAVYFCASASGGLQETQYFGPGTRLLVL.

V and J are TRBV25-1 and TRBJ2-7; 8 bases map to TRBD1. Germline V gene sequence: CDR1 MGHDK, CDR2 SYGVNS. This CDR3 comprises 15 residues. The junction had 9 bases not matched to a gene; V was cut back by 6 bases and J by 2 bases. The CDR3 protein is CASRSGGTGPYEQYF. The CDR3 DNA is TGTGCCAGCAGGTCAGGGGGGACAGGTCCCTACGAGCAGTACTTC.

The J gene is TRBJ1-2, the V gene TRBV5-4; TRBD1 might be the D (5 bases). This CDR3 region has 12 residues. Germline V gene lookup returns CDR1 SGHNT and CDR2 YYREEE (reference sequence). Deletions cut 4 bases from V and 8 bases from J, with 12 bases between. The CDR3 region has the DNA TGTGCCAGCAGCCCAGACAGTATCGGCTACACCTTC. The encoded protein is CASSPDSIGYTF.

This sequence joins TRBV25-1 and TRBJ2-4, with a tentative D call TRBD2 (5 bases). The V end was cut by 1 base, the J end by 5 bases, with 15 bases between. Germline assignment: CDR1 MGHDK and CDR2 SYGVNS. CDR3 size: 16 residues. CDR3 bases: TGTGCCAGCAGTGAATTGGGAGACACCGGGGAAAACATTCAGTACTTC. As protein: CASSELGDTGENIQYF.

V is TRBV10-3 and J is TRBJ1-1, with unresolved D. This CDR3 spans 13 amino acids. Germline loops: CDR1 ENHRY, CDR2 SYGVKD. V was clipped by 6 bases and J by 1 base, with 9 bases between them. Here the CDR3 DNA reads TGTGCCATCAGCTCCTATGAGAACACTGAAGCTTTCTTT. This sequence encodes CAISSYENTEAFF.

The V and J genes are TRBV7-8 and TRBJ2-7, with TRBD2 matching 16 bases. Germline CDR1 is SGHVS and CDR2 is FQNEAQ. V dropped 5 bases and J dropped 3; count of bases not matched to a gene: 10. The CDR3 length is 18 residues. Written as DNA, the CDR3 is TGTGCCAGCAGCCCACCGGGACTAGCGGGGGGGATGCACTACGAGCAGTACTTC. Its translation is CASSPPGLAGGMHYEQYF.